These 5 T cell receptor beta chains share one sample of origin, sequenced in a study of blood T cell repertoires in COVID-19. Only in-frame clones appear in the TCRdb table, and some are missing; sequencing was by immunoSEQ multiplex PCR. The sample records approximately 36,000 clones, around 74% being singletons. The sample comprised peripheral blood. Every receptor here comes from an older man with COVID-19, enrolled during active disease.

This clone was seen a handful of times. The J gene is TRBJ2-1, the V gene TRBV6-4; 7 bases match TRBD2. Germline values: CDR1 MRHNA, CDR2 SNTAGT. CDR3 size: 13 residues. V was clipped by 2 bases and J by 8 bases; unmatched bases: 3. Here the CDR3 reads CASSDRLAHEQFF. In DNA, the CDR3 is TGTGCCAGCAGTGACCGACTAGCCCATGAGCAGTTCTTC.

As concerns this clone: At the DNA level, this CDR3 is encoded by other sequences in the same sample as well. The chain is built from TRBV24-1 and TRBJ1-1; 9 bases match TRBD1. The CDR3 is made up of 13 amino acids. The germline V gene encodes CDR1 KGHDR and CDR2 SFDVKD. V gave up 7 bases and J gave up 3 bases; unmatched junction bases: 2. The CDR3 here is CATSGTGYTEAFF. CDR3 nucleotides: TGTGCCACCAGCGGGACAGGGTACACTGAAGCTTTCTTT.

This rearrangement joins TRBV6-2 or TRBV6-3 to TRBJ1-5, with D possibly being TRBD1 (5 bases). V was clipped by 6 bases and J by 1 base, with 13 bases between them. Per germline, CDR1 MNHEY and CDR2 SVGEGT. CDR3 length: 15 amino acids. Here the CDR3 reads CASSRPGLSNQPQHF. In nucleotides, the CDR3 is TGTGCCAGCAGCCGACCGGGACTGAGCAATCAGCCCCAGCATTTT.

This clone was detected only once. This sequence joins TRBV19 and TRBJ1-5, with 8 nucleotides matching TRBD1. The CDR3 consists of 16 residues. Losses at the gene ends were 8 bases for V and 7 bases for J; bases not matched to a gene: 16. CDR1 and CDR2 from the germline V gene are LNHDA and SQIVND (reference sequence). DNA for the CDR3: TGTGCCAGTCAGATTGGGAGGACAGGGCCAGGGCAGCCCCAGCATTTT. Its protein is CASQIGRTGPGQPQHF.

This clone has just one count. This rearrangement joins TRBV4-1 to TRBJ1-1; possible D gene TRBD1, 6 bases. V dropped 1 base and J dropped 0 bases, with 12 bases sitting between them. The germline V gene encodes CDR1 MGHRA and CDR2 YSYEKL. The CDR3 is 16 amino acids. The CDR3 nucleotides read TGCGCCAGCAGCCAAGCCAGACGGGACATGAACACTGAAGCTTTCTTT. Translation: CASSQARRDMNTEAFF.